Shown below are 17 T cell receptor beta chains from a single sample sequenced in a study of shared clonotypes between healthy human individuals. Generated by immunoSEQ multiplex PCR, the TCRdb table keeps only in-frame clones and is missing some. The sample gives approximately 940,000 clones, approximately 80% of which show up once; nearly 1.5% is in the top ten. The source material was memory CD4+ T cells sorted from blood. Documented subset: CD45RA-negative fraction. These receptors were collected from a young man in good health.

The CDR3 reads CASSYSWDGSPLHF. The DNA for the CDR3 is TGTGCCAGCAGTTATTCCTGGGACGGTTCACCCCTCCACTTT. This rearrangement joins TRBV6-5 to TRBJ1-6; TRBD1 might be the D (5 bases). The germline V gene encodes CDR1 MNHEY and CDR2 SVGAGI. V gave up 3 bases and J gave up 9 bases, with 12 bases separating them. The CDR3 is 14 residues long.

The rearrangement uses TRBV5-4 and TRBJ1-2; D is possibly TRBD1 (5 bases). The CDR3 is 15 residues long. With 3 bases removed from V and 6 bases from J, the gap between germline ends came to 18 bases. Germline V gene sequence: CDR1 SGHNT, CDR2 YYREEE (reference sequence). The DNA for the CDR3 is TGTGCCAGCAGCTCGCAAGTCGGACACCGCCATGGCTACACCTTC. It specifies CASSSQVGHRHGYTF.

This rearrangement joins TRBV29-1 to TRBJ2-7; possible D gene TRBD1, 6 bases. The CDR3 contains 12 residues. Per the germline V gene, CDR1 is SQVTM and CDR2 is ANQGSEA. Trimming cost V 7 bases and J 2 bases, with 12 bases left between them. The CDR3 nucleotides read TGCAGCGCACAGGACAGCCCCTACGAGCAGTACTTC. It translates to CSAQDSPYEQYF.

The chain is built from TRBV7-2 and TRBJ2-7; D is uncertain. Germline CDR1 reads SGHTA; CDR2 reads FQGNSA. Trimming stripped 4 bases from V and 0 bases from J, with 13 bases between. CDR3 size: 15 residues. The CDR3 DNA reads TGTGCCAGCAGCTCCAACTCGCAACCCTCCTACGAGCAGTACTTC. Translated, it gives CASSSNSQPSYEQYF. The complete variable domain, with remaining parts taken from reference TRBV7-2 and TRBJ2-7, reads GAGVSQSPSNKVTEKGKDVELRCDPISGHTALYWYRQSLGQGLEFLIYFQGNSAPDKSGLPSDRFSAERTGGSVSTLTIQRTQQEDSAVYLCASSSNSQPSYEQYFGPGTRLTVT.

The chain links TRBV2 to TRBJ2-7; TRBD1 aligns across 7 bases. Germline V gives CDR1 SNHLY, CDR2 FYNNEI. The CDR3 loop spans 15 amino acids. The V and J ends lost 7 bases and 7 bases, in that order; junction bases with no gene match: 16. CDR3 loop: CASIQGPGGRSEQYF. The DNA of the CDR3 is TGTGCCAGCATCCAAGGACCAGGGGGACGTTCAGAGCAGTACTTC.

This clone was found once. The chain links TRBV7-9 to TRBJ2-3; D call uncertain. The V and J ends lost 8 bases and 3 bases respectively, with 15 bases between them. The CDR3 is 14 residues long. The germline gives CDR1 SEHNR, CDR2 FQNEAQ (reference sequence). This CDR3 reads CASGRLGGTDTQYF. CDR3 in DNA: TGTGCCAGCGGCAGGCTAGGTGGAACAGATACGCAGTATTTT.

This clone came up a few times. The chain employs TRBV29-1 and TRBJ2-2, with TRBD2 as a possible D gene (5 bases). This CDR3 has 14 residues. The germline V and J ends were trimmed by 6 bases and 0 bases, with 11 bases remaining between them. Germline lookup yields CDR1 SQVTM and CDR2 ANQGSEA. The CDR3 sequence: CSVKVGTNTGELFF. The CDR3 DNA sequence: TGCAGCGTGAAAGTCGGGACGAACACCGGGGAGCTGTTTTTT.

The rearrangement uses TRBV10-3 and TRBJ2-1; D is tentatively TRBD1 or TRBD2 (5 bases each). The germline CDR1 and CDR2 sequences are ENHRY and SYGVKD. The CDR3 has 12 residues. Trimming stripped 10 bases from V and 9 bases from J, with 16 bases between. For the CDR3, the DNA is TGTGCCACCGGGGCCAGGGAGACTGAGCAGTTCTTC. Translation gives CATGARETEQFF.

The chain links TRBV4-1 to TRBJ1-2; D may be TRBD1 (6 bases). CDR1 and CDR2 from the germline V gene are MGHRA and YSYEKL. This CDR3 spans 17 amino acids. The V and J ends lost 1 base and 1 base respectively, with 16 bases between them. In DNA, the CDR3 is TGCGCCAGCAGCCAAGCTGGGGGGGCAGCCTTTAACTATGGCTACACCTTC. It is translated as CASSQAGGAAFNYGYTF.

This clone was counted many times. The chain carries TRBV6-5 and TRBJ2-7; the match to TRBD2 covers 13 bases. V lost 7 bases, J lost 7 bases, and 7 bases stayed unmatched. Germline CDR1 and CDR2: MNHEY and SVGAGI. The CDR3 has 14 residues. This CDR3 is CASTTSGGAGEQYF. As DNA, the CDR3 is TGTGCCAGCACAACTAGCGGGGGGGCAGGTGAGCAGTACTTC.

The chain carries TRBV6-5 and TRBJ2-7, with TRBD1 identical over 9 bases. Per germline, CDR1 MNHEY and CDR2 SVGAGI. J gave up 4 bases and V 6 bases, and 7 bases lay outside the gene matches. The CDR3 is 14 amino acids. The CDR3 protein is CASRIGTGIYEQYF. The CDR3 DNA reads TGTGCCAGCAGAATCGGGACAGGGATTTACGAGCAGTACTTC.

This clone was observed once. CDR3 sequence reads: CASSLDGQTRNQPQHF. As DNA, the CDR3 is TGTGCCAGCAGCTTAGACGGTCAAACGCGCAATCAGCCCCAGCATTTT. This chain connects TRBV11-2 to TRBJ1-5; D remains unclear. Deletions cut 0 bases from V and 2 bases from J, with 11 bases between. The CDR3 totals 16 residues. Germline CDR1 and CDR2: SGHAT and FQNNGV.

The J gene is TRBJ1-1, the V gene TRBV25-1; 7 bases match TRBD1. The CDR3 covers 11 residues. CDR1 and CDR2 from the germline V gene are MGHDK and SYGVNS. V was pared by 5 bases and J by 9 bases, with 3 bases of the junction left unmatched. CDR3 DNA: TGTGCCAGCAGTACGACAGGGAAAGCTTTCTTT. It encodes CASSTTGKAFF.

The sample holds a few counts of this clone. Other nucleotide sequences from this sample produce the same CDR3. The genes are TRBV4-1 and TRBJ2-1, with 9 bases lining up with TRBD2. CDR1 MGHRA and CDR2 YSYEKL come from the germline V gene. The CDR3 is 16 amino acids. J was trimmed by 2 bases and V by 2 bases; bases with no gene match: 4. CDR3 sequence (DNA): TGCGCCAGCAGCCAACCGACTAGCGGCACCTACAATGAGCAGTTCTTC. Its translation: CASSQPTSGTYNEQFF.

V and J are TRBV18 and TRBJ2-2; the match to TRBD2 covers 11 bases. The CDR3 has 18 residues. V was pared by 4 bases and J by 0 bases, with 7 bases of the junction left unmatched. The germline V gene has CDR1 KGHSH and CDR2 LQKENI. CDR3 residues: CASSRPRTSGPNTGELFF. CDR3 sequence (DNA): TGTGCCAGCTCACGGCCTCGGACTAGCGGGCCGAACACCGGGGAGCTGTTTTTT.

This rearrangement joins TRBV7-2 to TRBJ1-1, with TRBD1 matching 9 bases. V was clipped by 3 bases and J by 11 bases; unmatched bases: 7. The germline V gene has CDR1 SGHTA and CDR2 FQGNSA. This CDR3 comprises 13 residues. CDR3 coding DNA: TGTGCCAGCAGCTTTTTTACAGGGGGCTTGGCTTTCTTT. Translation gives CASSFFTGGLAFF.

The rearrangement links TRBV5-6 to TRBJ2-5, with D unresolved. The V end lost 6 bases, the J end lost 2 bases, and 17 bases lay between the germline ends. The CDR3 is 15 residues long. Germline V lookup: CDR1 SGHDT, CDR2 YYEEEE. The CDR3: CASNFGYAGQETQYF. Here the CDR3 DNA reads TGTGCCAGCAACTTCGGGTACGCCGGACAAGAGACCCAGTACTTC.